This TCR beta chain was recovered during a study of T cell responses to AZD1222 COVID-19 vaccine. TCRdb keeps only in-frame clones here, not all; method: immunoSEQ multiplex PCR. This sample yields roughly 190,000 clones, of which more than 90% are seen a single time; 3.6% belongs to the top ten. Trimming took 5 bases from V and 5 from J; bases not matched to a gene: 11. The CDR3 covers 17 residues. CDR1 is KGHSH, CDR2 LQKENI, per germline. The clonotype originates from an adult who received the MenACWY meningococcal vaccine as a control. Specimen: peripheral blood, collected 28 days after the second dose of the MenACWY control vaccine. The chain links TRBV18 to TRBJ2-2; 10 nucleotides match TRBD2. In DNA, the CDR3 is TGTGCCAGCTCATTTGCAGCGGGAGGGCCGCGAACCGGGGAGCTGTTTTTT. Protein: CASSFAAGGPRTGELFF.